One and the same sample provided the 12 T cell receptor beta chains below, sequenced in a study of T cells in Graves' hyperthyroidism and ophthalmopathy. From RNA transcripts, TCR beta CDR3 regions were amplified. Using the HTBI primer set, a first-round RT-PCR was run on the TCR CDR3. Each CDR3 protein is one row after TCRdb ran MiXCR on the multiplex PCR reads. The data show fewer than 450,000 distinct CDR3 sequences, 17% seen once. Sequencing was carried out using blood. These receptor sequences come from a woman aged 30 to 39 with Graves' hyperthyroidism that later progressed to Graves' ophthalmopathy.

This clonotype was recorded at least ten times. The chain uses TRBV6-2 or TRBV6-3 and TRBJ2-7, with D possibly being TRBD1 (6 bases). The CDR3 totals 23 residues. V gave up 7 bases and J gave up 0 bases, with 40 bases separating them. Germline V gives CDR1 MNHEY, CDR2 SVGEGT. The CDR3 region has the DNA TGTGCCAGCACTGTGCGATCGACTGTTGAAATGACATGGGGGCAATCAAGCTCCTACGAGCAGTACTTC. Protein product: CASTVRSTVEMTWGQSSSYEQYF.

The CDR3 reads CASRPVVGALSNSPLHF. The CDR3 DNA follows: TGTGCCAGCAGGCCCGTCGTAGGGGCTTTAAGTAATTCACCCCTCCACTTT. V usage is TRBV28 and J usage is TRBJ1-6; D is possibly TRBD1 (5 bases). The germline gives CDR1 MDHEN, CDR2 SYDVKM. Deletions cut 6 bases from V and 6 bases from J, with 21 bases between. CDR3 length equals 17 residues.

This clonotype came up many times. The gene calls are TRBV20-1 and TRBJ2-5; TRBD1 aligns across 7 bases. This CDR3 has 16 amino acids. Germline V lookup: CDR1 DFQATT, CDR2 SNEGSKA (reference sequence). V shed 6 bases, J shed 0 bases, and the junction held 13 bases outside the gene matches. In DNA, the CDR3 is TGCAGTGCCCCCGAGGACACAGGGGAGTACCAAGAGACCCAGTACTTC. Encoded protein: CSAPEDTGEYQETQYF.

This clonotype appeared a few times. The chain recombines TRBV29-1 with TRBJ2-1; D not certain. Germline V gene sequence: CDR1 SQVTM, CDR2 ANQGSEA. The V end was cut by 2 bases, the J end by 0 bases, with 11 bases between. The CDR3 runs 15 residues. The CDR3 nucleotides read TGCAGCGTTGAATCTGGAGAGAGCTCCTACAATGAGCAGTTCTTC. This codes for CSVESGESSYNEQFF.

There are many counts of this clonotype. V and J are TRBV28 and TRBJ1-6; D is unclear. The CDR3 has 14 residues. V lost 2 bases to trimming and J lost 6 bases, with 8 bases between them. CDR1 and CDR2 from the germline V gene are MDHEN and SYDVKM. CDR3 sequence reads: CASSLTGVNSPLHF. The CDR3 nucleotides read TGTGCCAGCAGTTTAACGGGAGTTAATTCACCCCTCCACTTT.

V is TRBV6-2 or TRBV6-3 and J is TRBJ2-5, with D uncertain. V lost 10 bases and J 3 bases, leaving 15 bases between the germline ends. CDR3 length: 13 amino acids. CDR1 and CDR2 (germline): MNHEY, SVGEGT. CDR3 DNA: TGTGCCACCCTGGGATCGGCAGAAGAGACCCAGTACTTC. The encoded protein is CATLGSAEETQYF.

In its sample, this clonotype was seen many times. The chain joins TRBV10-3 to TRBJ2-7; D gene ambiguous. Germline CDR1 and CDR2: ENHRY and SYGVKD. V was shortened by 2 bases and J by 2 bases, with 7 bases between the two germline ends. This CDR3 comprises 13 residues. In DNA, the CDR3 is TGTGCCATCAGTGAGCTGGGCCCCTACGAGCAGTACTTC. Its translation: CAISELGPYEQYF.

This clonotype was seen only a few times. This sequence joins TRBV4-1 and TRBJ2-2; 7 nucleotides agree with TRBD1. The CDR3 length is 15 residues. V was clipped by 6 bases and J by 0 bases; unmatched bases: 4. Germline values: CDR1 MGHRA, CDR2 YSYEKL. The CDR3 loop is CASSQGQPNTGELFF. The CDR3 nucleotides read TGCGCCAGCAGTCAGGGACAGCCGAACACCGGGGAGCTGTTTTTT.

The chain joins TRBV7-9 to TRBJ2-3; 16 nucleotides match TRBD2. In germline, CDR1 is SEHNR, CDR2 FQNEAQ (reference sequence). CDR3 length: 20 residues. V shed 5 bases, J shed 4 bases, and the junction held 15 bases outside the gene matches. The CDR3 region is CASSAYRPGLAGGRSDTQYF. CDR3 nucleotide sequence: TGTGCCAGCAGCGCGTATCGGCCGGGACTAGCGGGGGGGCGATCAGATACGCAGTATTTT.

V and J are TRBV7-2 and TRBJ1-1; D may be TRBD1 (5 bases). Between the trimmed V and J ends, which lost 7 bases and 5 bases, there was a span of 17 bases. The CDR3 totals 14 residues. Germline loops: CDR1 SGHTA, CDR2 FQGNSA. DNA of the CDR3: TGTGCCAGCATCAACAGGAAGGGAACAACTGAAGCTTTCTTT. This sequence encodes CASINRKGTTEAFF.

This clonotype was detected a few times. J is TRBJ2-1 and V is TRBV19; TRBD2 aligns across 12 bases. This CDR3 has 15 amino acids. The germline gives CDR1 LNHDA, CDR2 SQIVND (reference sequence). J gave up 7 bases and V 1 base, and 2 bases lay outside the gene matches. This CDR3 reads CASSIGTSGINEQFF. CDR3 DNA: TGTGCCAGTAGTATAGGGACTAGCGGGATAAATGAGCAGTTCTTC.

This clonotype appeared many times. CDR3 in amino acids: CASSPTGLDQPQHF. DNA of the CDR3: TGTGCCAGCAGCCCGACAGGGCTGGATCAGCCCCAGCATTTT. This chain connects TRBV7-9 to TRBJ1-5; 7 bases fit TRBD1. CDR1 is SEHNR, CDR2 FQNEAQ, per germline (reference sequence). The junction had 6 bases not matched to a gene; V was cut back by 5 bases and J by 5 bases. This CDR3 is 14 amino acids long.